Shown below are 23 T cell receptor beta chains from a single sample sequenced in a study of blood T cell repertoires in COVID-19. Produced via immunoSEQ multiplex PCR; TCRdb's table is partial and in-frame only. The sample has 150,000 or so clones, 80% to 90% seen once. Material for sequencing was peripheral blood. The receptors come from a woman between 65 and 79 years old with acute or convalescent COVID-19.

This chain connects TRBV4-3 to TRBJ2-7, with D possibly TRBD2 on 7 matching bases. V lost 1 base and J 2 bases, leaving 12 bases between the germline ends. Germline-derived CDR1 and CDR2 are LGHNA and YSLEER. The CDR3 covers 15 residues. The DNA of the CDR3 is TGCGCCAGCAGCCAAGGGGGGGGCAGCACCTACGAGCAGTACTTC. Amino acid sequence: CASSQGGGSTYEQYF.

The chain carries TRBV19 and TRBJ1-2; D is ambiguous. Trimming stripped 5 bases from V and 8 bases from J, with 15 bases between. Germline CDR1 reads LNHDA; CDR2 reads SQIVND (reference sequence). The CDR3 covers 13 residues. CDR3 region: CASSQDGRRGYTF. The CDR3 DNA reads as TGTGCCAGTAGTCAAGACGGGAGGAGGGGCTACACCTTC.

The V and J genes are TRBV11-2 and TRBJ2-5, with D possibly matching TRBD2 (6 bases). Germline CDR1 is SGHAT and CDR2 is FQNNGV. V gave up 5 bases and J gave up 5 bases, with 15 bases separating them. The CDR3 loop spans 14 amino acids. The CDR3 region is CASSPGSLRETQYF. The CDR3, as DNA: TGTGCCAGCAGCCCCGGGAGCCTAAGGGAGACCCAGTACTTC.

This chain uses TRBV7-2 with TRBJ2-2; D possibly corresponds to TRBD1 (6 bases). The CDR3 is made up of 14 amino acids. V lost 1 base to trimming and J lost 7 bases, with 10 bases between them. Germline V gene data show CDR1 as SGHTA and CDR2 as FQGNSA. This CDR3 is CASSLDRAGGELFF. The CDR3 bases are TGTGCCAGCAGCTTAGACAGGGCGGGCGGGGAGCTGTTTTTT. The full variable domain, completed using reference TRBV7-2 and TRBJ2-2, is GAGVSQSPSNKVTEKGKDVELRCDPISGHTALYWYRQSLGQGLEFLIYFQGNSAPDKSGLPSDRFSAERTGGSVSTLTIQRTQQEDSAVYLCASSLDRAGGELFFGEGSRLTVL.

The chain carries TRBV5-6 and TRBJ1-5; TRBD1 matches at 8 bases. V was clipped by 3 bases and J by 0 bases; unmatched bases: 2. The CDR3 totals 15 residues. Germline V gene data show CDR1 as SGHDT and CDR2 as YYEEEE. Written as DNA, the CDR3 is TGTGCCAGCAGCTACAGGGGGATTAGCAATCAGCCCCAGCATTTT. It encodes CASSYRGISNQPQHF. The full variable domain, rest sourced from reference TRBV5-6 and TRBJ1-5, is DAGVTQSPTHLIKTRGQQVTLRCSPKSGHDTVSWYQQALGQGPQFIFQYYEEEERQRGNFPDRFSGHQFPNYSSELNVNALLLGDSALYLCASSYRGISNQPQHFGDGTRLSIL.

The chain carries TRBV2 and TRBJ2-3; D is ambiguous. Trimming pared 9 bases from V and 4 bases from J, leaving 8 bases between. Germline V CDR1 and CDR2: SNHLY, FYNNEI. The CDR3 contains 11 residues. The CDR3 loop reads CARRIPDTQYF. The CDR3, as DNA: TGTGCCAGGAGGATTCCAGATACGCAGTATTTT.

This chain links TRBV11-2 with TRBJ1-1; D is undetermined. Germline-derived CDR1 and CDR2 are SGHAT and FQNNGV. The CDR3 has 14 residues. Trimming pared 5 bases from V and 0 bases from J, leaving 10 bases between. The CDR3 protein is CASSLYTVNTEAFF. The DNA of the CDR3 is TGTGCCAGCAGCCTTTACACAGTGAACACTGAAGCTTTCTTT. The full variable domain, its missing parts supplied by reference TRBV11-2 and TRBJ1-1, is EAGVAQSPRYKIIEKRQSVAFWCNPISGHATLYWYQQILGQGPKLLIQFQNNGVVDDSQLPKDRFSAERLKGVDSTLKIQPAKLEDSAVYLCASSLYTVNTEAFFGQGTRLTVV.

This chain joins TRBV4-3 and TRBJ2-7, with D possibly being TRBD1 (6 bases). Trimming cost V 0 bases and J 2 bases, with 14 bases left between them. Germline values: CDR1 LGHNA, CDR2 YSLEER. CDR3 size: 16 residues. The chain's CDR3 is CASSQEISRGPYEQYF. Written as DNA, the CDR3 is TGCGCCAGCAGCCAAGAAATATCCAGGGGACCCTACGAGCAGTACTTC.

V gene TRBV10-3 combines with J gene TRBJ2-6; TRBD1 matches 10 bases. V lost 1 base to trimming and J lost 0 bases; unmatched junction nucleotides: 6. The CDR3 sequence is 19 residues long. Per the germline V gene, CDR1 is ENHRY and CDR2 is SYGVKD. Here the CDR3 DNA reads TGTGCCATCAGTGAGTGGCGGGACAGGGGAACCTCTGGGGCCAACGTCCTGACTTTC. As protein: CAISEWRDRGTSGANVLTF.

V and J are TRBV12-3 or TRBV12-4 and TRBJ1-2; no clear D. Trimming shortened V by 6 bases and J by 6 bases, and 14 bases separated the two germline ends. The CDR3 loop spans 13 amino acids. CDR3 DNA sequence: TGTGCCAGCAGCCCCGGGTCACAACATGGCTACACCTTC. Its translation is CASSPGSQHGYTF.

This clone was seen more than once but under ten times. V gene TRBV5-1 combines with J gene TRBJ1-5; no definite D call. V lost 3 bases to trimming and J lost 7 bases, with 14 bases between them. CDR1 is SGHRS and CDR2 is YFSETQ in the germline V gene. The length of the CDR3 is 14 residues. The CDR3 coding sequence is TGCGCCAGCAGCTCTGGAGGGCTAGACCAGCCCCAGCATTTT. Protein product: CASSSGGLDQPQHF.

The rearrangement uses TRBV7-6 and TRBJ1-6; 7 bases line up with TRBD1. This CDR3 comprises 19 residues. J was trimmed by 0 bases and V by 7 bases; bases with no gene match: 15. In germline, CDR1 is SGHVS, CDR2 FNYEAQ. In DNA, the CDR3 is TGTGCCAGCATCGACCCCCCTGGACAGGAGAGCTCCTATAATTCACCCCTCCACTTT. This codes for CASIDPPGQESSYNSPLHF.

The J gene is TRBJ2-3, the V gene TRBV7-2, with D perhaps matching TRBD2 (5 bases). This CDR3 comprises 14 residues. Trimming left V 5 bases short and J 2 bases short, with 11 bases between. The germline V gene encodes CDR1 SGHTA and CDR2 FQGNSA. The CDR3 is CASSPTRFTDTQYF. CDR3 sequence (DNA): TGTGCCAGCAGCCCAACTAGGTTCACAGATACGCAGTATTTT.

Turning to this clone: The identical CDR3 is also encoded by other nucleotide sequences in the sample. This chain joins TRBV18 and TRBJ2-2; D uncertain. V lost 3 bases and J lost 5, with 7 bases in between. Germline V gives CDR1 KGHSH, CDR2 LQKENI. This CDR3 has 13 residues. CDR3 nucleotide sequence: TGTGCCAGCTCACCTCGAGAGACCGGGGAGCTGTTTTTT. This gives the protein CASSPRETGELFF.

V gene TRBV6-5 combines with J gene TRBJ1-1; no reliable D call. With 2 bases removed from V and 6 bases from J, the gap between germline ends came to 10 bases. Germline CDR1 MNHEY, CDR2 SVGAGI. The CDR3 covers 13 residues. DNA of the CDR3: TGTGCCAGCAGTTACGAAGTTGCGGCTGAAGCTTTCTTT. It specifies CASSYEVAAEAFF.

This clone has more than one count but fewer than ten. The rearrangement links TRBV9 to TRBJ2-7; D is perhaps TRBD2 (6 bases). This CDR3 is built from 15 residues. Germline lookup yields CDR1 SGDLS and CDR2 YYNGEE. Trimming pared 0 bases from V and 3 bases from J, leaving 13 bases between. CDR3 nucleotide sequence: TGTGCCAGCAGCGTAGGAGAGGGGAGGCACTACGAGCAGTACTTC. Its translation: CASSVGEGRHYEQYF.

The chain employs TRBV7-2 and TRBJ1-5; 8 bases line up with TRBD1. V shed 5 bases, J shed 9 bases, and the junction held 9 bases outside the gene matches. This CDR3 is built from 14 residues. Germline V gene lookup returns CDR1 SGHTA and CDR2 FQGNSA. Written as DNA, the CDR3 is TGTGCCAGCAGCGCGGGACAGGCCCGGGGGCCCCAGCATTTT. Its translation: CASSAGQARGPQHF.

This clone was observed a handful of times. This chain connects TRBV2 to TRBJ1-6; D call uncertain. This CDR3 spans 13 amino acids. Trimming took off 3 bases at V and 7 bases at J, with 7 bases between the two ends. Germline CDR1 reads SNHLY; CDR2 reads FYNNEI. This chain's CDR3 is CASSEQVNSPLHF. As DNA, the CDR3 is TGTGCCAGCAGTGAGCAGGTCAATTCACCCCTCCACTTT.

The chain has TRBV6-5 and TRBJ2-5, with 9 bases lining up with TRBD1. After removal of 10 bases from V and 3 bases from J, the junction contained 12 bases not matched to a gene. This CDR3 has 15 residues. Germline assignment: CDR1 MNHEY and CDR2 SVGAGI. The CDR3 DNA reads as TGTGCCACCTCACGGATAGGACAGGGGAAAGAGACCCAGTACTTC. Translation: CATSRIGQGKETQYF.

J is TRBJ2-3 and V is TRBV6-5; D unclear. Germline V gene data show CDR1 as MNHEY and CDR2 as SVGAGI. This CDR3 has 10 amino acids. Trimming took off 5 bases at V and 5 bases at J, with 2 bases between the two ends. CDR3 residues: CASSRDTQYF. The CDR3 region has the DNA TGTGCCAGCAGTCGAGATACGCAGTATTTT.

This clone turned up a few times. The CDR3 region is CASSLNSLRYTQYF. CDR3 nucleotides: TGTGCCAGCAGTTTAAACTCCCTGAGATATACGCAGTATTTT. The J gene is TRBJ2-3, the V gene TRBV28; D is uncertain. The CDR3 totals 14 residues. V was trimmed by 2 bases and J by 7 bases, leaving 13 bases between them. The germline CDR1 and CDR2 sequences are MDHEN and SYDVKM.

Comments on this clone: The same CDR3 arises from other DNA sequences in this sample as well. The rearrangement uses TRBV3-1 (or the pseudogene TRBV3-2) and TRBJ1-1, with D possibly matching TRBD1 (5 bases). Germline lookup yields CDR1 LGHDT and CDR2 YNNKEL (reference sequence). V dropped 7 bases and J dropped 5 bases, with 14 bases sitting between them. The CDR3 runs 13 residues. The CDR3 here is CASTGGGRTEAFF. The CDR3 nucleotides read TGTGCCAGCACCGGGGGGGGTAGGACTGAAGCTTTCTTT.

The chain uses TRBV20-1 and TRBJ2-3, with TRBD2 matching over 7 bases. With 3 bases clipped from V and 0 bases from J, the junction kept 3 bases outside the gene matches. This CDR3 is 14 amino acids long. Germline lookup yields CDR1 DFQATT and CDR2 SNEGSKA (reference sequence). The CDR3 DNA follows: TGCAGTGCTAGTGTGGGGGGGAGCACAGATACGCAGTATTTT. Encoded protein: CSASVGGSTDTQYF.